This entry lists 14 T cell receptor beta chains sequenced from one sample in a study of blood T cells in healthy people across ages. A second 7 to 11 cycle PCR used barcoded and J-beta primers. TCRdb re-called the 5' RACE reads through MiXCR, storing one row per CDR3 protein. Of 1.5 million to 2 million distinct CDR3 sequences in the sample, about 39% were seen once. Material: blood. Source of these receptors: a human donor in good health.

This clonotype was observed a handful of times. The chain carries TRBV4-3 and TRBJ2-5, with TRBD2 matching 9 bases. Per germline, CDR1 LGHNA and CDR2 YSLEER. Unmatched junction bases numbered 7, after V lost 4 bases and J lost 7 bases. The CDR3 length is 14 residues. CDR3: CASSLRLAAGTQYF. CDR3 sequence (DNA): TGCGCCAGCAGCCTCAGACTAGCGGCAGGGACCCAGTACTTC.

This clonotype was counted only a few times. V usage is TRBV2 and J usage is TRBJ1-1, with D unresolved. V dropped 5 bases and J dropped 3 bases, with 13 bases sitting between them. The CDR3 runs to 14 residues. CDR1 SNHLY and CDR2 FYNNEI come from the germline V gene. CDR3 sequence (DNA): TGTGCCAGCAGTTTACAAGGGCGATACACTGAAGCTTTCTTT. Encoded protein: CASSLQGRYTEAFF.

This clonotype was recorded a few times. V gene TRBV28 combines with J gene TRBJ1-5, with a tentative D call TRBD1 (5 bases). CDR1 is MDHEN and CDR2 is SYDVKM in the germline V gene. The CDR3 totals 16 residues. Trimming removed 6 bases from V and 3 bases from J, with 18 bases in between. CDR3 in amino acids: CASSQSATGLNQPQHF. CDR3 sequence (DNA): TGTGCCAGCAGCCAATCGGCGACGGGACTCAATCAGCCCCAGCATTTT.

There are a few counts of this clonotype. This sequence joins TRBV7-9 and TRBJ2-1; 10 bases line up with TRBD2. The CDR3 covers 14 residues. J gave up 10 bases and V 3 bases, and 6 bases lay outside the gene matches. CDR1 is SEHNR, CDR2 FQNEAQ, per germline (reference sequence). CDR3 amino acids: CASSFLAGAGEQFF. CDR3 DNA sequence: TGTGCCAGCAGCTTCCTAGCGGGGGCTGGCGAGCAGTTCTTC.

Comment on this clonotype: A read error may explain this, as a much larger clone is one base away. The chain recombines TRBV28 with TRBJ2-1, with a tentative D call TRBD1 (5 bases). Germline V gene sequence: CDR1 MDHEN, CDR2 SYDVKM. The CDR3 covers 13 residues. CDR3 amino acids: CVSSKGFYNEQFF. The CDR3 bases are TGTGTCAGCAGTAAGGGGTTCTACAATGAGCAGTTCTTC.

This clonotype was counted between two and nine times. In DNA form, the CDR3 reads TGTGCCAGCAGCTCCCAGTGGGGGCAGGATGAGCAGTTCTTC. It encodes CASSSQWGQDEQFF. The V and J genes are TRBV7-2 and TRBJ2-1; D perhaps matches TRBD1 (6 bases). Trimming took off 4 bases at V and 8 bases at J, with 15 bases between the two ends. CDR3 size: 14 residues. Germline CDR1 reads SGHTA; CDR2 reads FQGNSA.

This rearrangement joins TRBV7-9 to TRBJ2-1, with a weak D call TRBD2 (6 bases). The germline gives CDR1 SEHNR, CDR2 FQNEAQ (reference sequence). The CDR3 is 14 residues long. V lost 1 base, J lost 7 bases, and 11 bases lay in between. The CDR3 nucleotides are TGTGCCAGCAGCTTAGATGCTAGCGATAATGAGCAGTTCTTC. It yields the protein CASSLDASDNEQFF.

This clonotype was found a few times. V gene TRBV7-9 combines with J gene TRBJ2-1, with TRBD1 identical over 9 bases. The CDR3 contains 16 residues. The germline gives CDR1 SEHNR, CDR2 FQNEAQ (reference sequence). V shed 5 bases, J shed 1 base, and the junction held 6 bases outside the gene matches. DNA for the CDR3: TGTGCCAGCAGCCCGCCGGGACAGGGATCCTACAATGAGCAGTTCTTC. Its protein product is CASSPPGQGSYNEQFF.

Details on this clonotype: One junction end does not reproduce the germline sequence, and a read error may be involved. This chain connects TRBV7-2 to TRBJ2-7; possible D gene TRBD2, 7 bases. This CDR3 has 16 residues. CDR1 is SGHTA, CDR2 FQGNSA, per germline. This CDR3 is CAGSSPRGASSYEQYF. The CDR3 bases are TGTGCCGGCAGCTCCCCCCGGGGGGCGAGCTCCTACGAGCAGTACTTC. Looking up the rest from reference TRBV7-2 and TRBJ2-7 gives the full variable domain: GAGVSQSPSNKVTEKGKDVELRCDPISGHTALYWYRQSLGQGLEFLIYFQGNSAPDKSGLPSDRFSAERTGGSVSTLTIQRTQQEDSAVYLCAGSSPRGASSYEQYFGPGTRLTVT.

The chain joins TRBV11-3 to TRBJ2-1; the D is unclear. V shed 2 bases and J shed 10 bases, with 33 bases lying between them. The CDR3 covers 20 residues. The germline V gene encodes CDR1 SGHNT and CDR2 YENEEA. The DNA of the CDR3 is TGTGCCAGCAGCTTAAGTTTGTTTTTCGCGGACGAATTCCAAGATGAGGAGCAGTTCTTC. Translation gives CASSLSLFFADEFQDEEQFF.

This clonotype has ten or more counts. The J gene is TRBJ2-3, the V gene TRBV4-3; D may be TRBD2 (5 bases). Germline CDR1 and CDR2: LGHNA and YSLEER. The V gene lost 3 bases and the J gene lost 4 bases, with 20 bases spanning the gap. This CDR3 comprises 17 residues. The CDR3 coding sequence is TGCGCCAGCAGCCATGGCGGGCAGTCCTCGAGGTCAGATACGCAGTATTTT. Translated: CASSHGGQSSRSDTQYF.

The rearrangement joins TRBV7-2 to TRBJ1-6; the D gene is possibly TRBD1 (5 bases). The V gene's germline CDR1 is SGHTA and CDR2 FQGNSA. This CDR3 has 14 amino acids. V was trimmed by 7 bases and J by 9 bases, leaving 16 bases between them. The CDR3 protein is CASKGVGALSPLHF. DNA for the CDR3: TGTGCCAGCAAAGGCGTTGGGGCTCTTTCACCCCTCCACTTT.

The V gene is TRBV4-1, the J gene TRBJ2-7; D is ambiguous. Germline CDR1 and CDR2: MGHRA and YSYEKL. The V end lost 0 bases, the J end lost 3 bases, and 9 bases lay between the germline ends. CDR3 length equals 14 residues. The CDR3 sequence is CASSQEGGVYEQYF. The CDR3 coding sequence is TGCGCCAGCAGCCAAGAAGGTGGGGTCTACGAGCAGTACTTC.

The V gene is TRBV20-1, the J gene TRBJ2-5, with TRBD2 identical over 9 bases. J gave up 5 bases and V 3 bases, and 10 bases lay outside the gene matches. This CDR3 contains 15 residues. Germline CDR1 and CDR2: DFQATT and SNEGSKA (reference sequence). CDR3 residues: CSASIPAGGGETQYF. The CDR3 DNA is TGCAGTGCTAGTATTCCAGCGGGGGGTGGGGAGACCCAGTACTTC.